This entry lists 7 T cell receptor beta chains sequenced from one sample in a study of beta chain features in type 1 diabetes. The entirety of the isolated RNA underwent reverse transcription, so expressed TCRB transcripts were sequenced. The data were produced by immunoSEQ multiplex PCR, yet TCRdb's version contains in-frame clones alone and is incomplete. The sample yields 200,000 to 250,000 clones, around 9.9% seen once. The sample comprised central memory CD4+ T cells from blood. The receptors shown here come from a young man in good health.

This chain uses TRBV29-1 with TRBJ1-4; TRBD1 might be the D (5 bases). From germline, CDR1 is SQVTM and CDR2 ANQGSEA. Trimming stripped 0 bases from V and 6 bases from J, with 8 bases between. This CDR3 comprises 13 residues. For the CDR3, the DNA is TGCAGCGTTGAAGATGGAGGGGATGAAAAACTGTTTTTT. Translating it yields CSVEDGGDEKLFF.

V usage is TRBV20-1 and J usage is TRBJ2-7; D not resolved. CDR3 length equals 11 residues. Germline V gene lookup returns CDR1 DFQATT and CDR2 SNEGSKA (reference sequence). With 4 bases removed from V and 6 bases from J, the gap between germline ends came to 10 bases. The CDR3 DNA follows: TGCAGTGCTAACCGCTTGCCCGAGCAGTACTTC. Protein sequence: CSANRLPEQYF.

This chain links TRBV7-6 with TRBJ2-5, with 9 bases aligning to TRBD2. Germline loops: CDR1 SGHVS, CDR2 FNYEAQ. The V segment lost 3 bases and the J segment 5 bases; nucleotides outside the gene matches: 4. This CDR3 is 14 amino acids long. The CDR3 DNA sequence: TGTGCCAGCAGCTTTGCGGGAGGGGGTGAGACCCAGTACTTC. This gives the protein CASSFAGGGETQYF.

The chain joins TRBV30 to TRBJ2-2, with D possibly matching TRBD1 (8 bases). V was cut by 3 bases and J by 6 bases, with 20 bases left in between. Germline V lookup: CDR1 GTSNPN, CDR2 SVGIG (reference sequence). The CDR3 is made up of 16 amino acids. Written as DNA, the CDR3 is TGTGCCTGGAGGGGACTAAGGACAGGGCGGTCCGGGGAGCTGTTTTTT. Translated: CAWRGLRTGRSGELFF.

This clone was observed a few times. This chain uses TRBV11-2 with TRBJ2-1, with no clear D. Germline CDR1 reads SGHAT; CDR2 reads FQNNGV. Trimming left V 5 bases short and J 6 bases short, with 5 bases between. CDR3 length: 11 amino acids. The CDR3 reads CASSVFNEQFF. The CDR3, as DNA: TGTGCCAGCAGCGTATTCAATGAGCAGTTCTTC.

The chain carries TRBV7-9 and TRBJ1-2, with 7 bases lining up with TRBD1. The V gene end was trimmed by 5 bases and the J gene end by 2 bases; junction bases not matched to a gene: 20. The CDR3 length is 19 residues. In germline, CDR1 is SEHNR, CDR2 FQNEAQ (reference sequence). CDR3 sequence reads: CASSPSLVGRTGQNYGYTF. The CDR3 bases are TGTGCCAGCAGCCCCAGCTTAGTAGGTAGAACGGGACAGAACTATGGCTACACCTTC.

This clone was found a few times. The genes are TRBV7-2 and TRBJ2-1; D is ambiguous. V was pared by 1 base and J by 9 bases, with 10 bases between. The CDR3 has 13 residues. The germline V gene has CDR1 SGHTA and CDR2 FQGNSA. The CDR3 is CASSLVSRGEQFF. The CDR3, as DNA: TGTGCCAGCAGCTTAGTCAGCCGTGGTGAGCAGTTCTTC.